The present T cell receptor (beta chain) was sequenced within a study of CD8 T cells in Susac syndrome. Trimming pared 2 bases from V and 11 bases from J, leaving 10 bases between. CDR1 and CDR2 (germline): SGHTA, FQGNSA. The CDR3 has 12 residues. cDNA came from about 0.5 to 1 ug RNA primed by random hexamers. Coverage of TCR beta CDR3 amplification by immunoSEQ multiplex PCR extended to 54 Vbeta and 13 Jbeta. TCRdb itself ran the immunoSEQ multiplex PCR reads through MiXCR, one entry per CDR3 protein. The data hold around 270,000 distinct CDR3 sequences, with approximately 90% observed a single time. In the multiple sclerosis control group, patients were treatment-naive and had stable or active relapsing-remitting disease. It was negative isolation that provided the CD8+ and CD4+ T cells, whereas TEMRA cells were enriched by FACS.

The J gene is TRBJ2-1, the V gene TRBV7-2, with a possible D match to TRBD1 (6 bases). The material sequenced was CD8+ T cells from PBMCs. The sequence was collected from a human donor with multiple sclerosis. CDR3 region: CASSLPTGKQFF. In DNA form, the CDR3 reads TGTGCCAGCAGCTTACCGACAGGCAAGCAGTTCTTC.